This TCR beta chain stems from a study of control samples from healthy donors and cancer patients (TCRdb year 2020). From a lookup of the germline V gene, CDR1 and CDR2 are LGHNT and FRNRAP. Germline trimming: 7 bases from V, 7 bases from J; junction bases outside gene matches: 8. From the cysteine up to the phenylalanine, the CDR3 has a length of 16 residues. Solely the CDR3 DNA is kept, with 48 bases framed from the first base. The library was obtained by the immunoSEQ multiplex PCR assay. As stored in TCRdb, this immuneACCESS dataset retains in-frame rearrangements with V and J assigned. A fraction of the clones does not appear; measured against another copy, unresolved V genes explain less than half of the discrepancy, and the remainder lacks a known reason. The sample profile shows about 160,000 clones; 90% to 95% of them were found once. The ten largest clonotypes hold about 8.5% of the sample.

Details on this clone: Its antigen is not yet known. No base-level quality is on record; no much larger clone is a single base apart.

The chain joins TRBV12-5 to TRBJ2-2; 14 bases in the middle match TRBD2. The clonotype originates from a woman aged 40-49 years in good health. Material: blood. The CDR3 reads CASVLAGLAGGGELFF. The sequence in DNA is TGTGCTAGTGTCCTCGCTGGACTAGCGGGAGGCGGGGAGCTGTTTTTT.